This T cell receptor (beta chain) was captured by sequencing in a study of T-cell reconstitution after alpha-beta-depleted transplantation in children (dated by TCRdb to about 2016). About the study as a whole: T-cell immune reconstitution after TCRalphabeta/CD19-depleted allogeneic hematopoietic cell transplantation in children was quantitatively tracked in the study by means of TCR repertoire profiling.

Libraries were made using PCR. The sequencer listed for this sample is Illumina HiSeq 2500. TCR libraries were prepared with molecular barcoding, using unique molecular identifiers to normalize TCRbeta repertoire quantification. TCRdb took the public reads, trimmed them with fastp at Q25, ran MiXCR for clone calling and kept in-frame beta chains. Each CDR3 protein appears once, grouped with its most common genes and DNA. Present in this sample are 400,000 to 500,000 distinct CDR3 sequences, approximately 10% of which were seen just once. The ten largest clones add up to roughly 5.5% of the sample. The table lists this clonotype with a few counts. Its antigen target is currently unknown. No much larger clone is present one base from it, and per-base qualities are unavailable. V has 6 bases trimmed and J has 3 bases trimmed; junction bases matching no gene number 8. The CDR3 goes from the cysteine to the phenylalanine over 16 residues. The read is trimmed to its CDR3 DNA, 48 bases read in frame from base 1.

The TCR sequence derives from a human donor who donated a stem cell graft to a child with acute myeloid leukemia. The sequencing used PBMCs from the stem cell graft donor, collected from the stem cell graft. The chain employs TRBV12-3 or TRBV12-4 and TRBJ2-3, with TRBD2 matching 11 junction bases. The nucleotides are TGTGCCAGCAGCCCAACGACTAGCGGGAATACAGATACGCAGTATTTT. Its translation reads: CASSPTTSGNTDTQYF.